The sequence of this T cell receptor (beta chain) was determined in a study of blood T cell repertoires in COVID-19. Germline trimming cut 2 bases from V and 4 bases from J; bases unmatched to any gene: 7. The CDR3 has 15 amino acids. Per the germline V gene, CDR1 is SGDLS and CDR2 is YYNGEE. Only in-frame clones appear in the TCRdb table, and some are missing; sequencing was by immunoSEQ multiplex PCR. The sample includes 65,000 to 90,000 clones, roughly 80% of them seen just once. This clone was seen repeatedly, ten times or more. The sequenced material came from peripheral blood. The TCR was taken from a woman older than 75 with active or convalescent COVID-19. The gene calls are TRBV9 and TRBJ2-3; 7 bases map to TRBD2. DNA of the CDR3: TGTGCCAGCAGCGTTTCAACGGGGGGTTCAGATACGCAGTATTTT. Translated: CASSVSTGGSDTQYF.